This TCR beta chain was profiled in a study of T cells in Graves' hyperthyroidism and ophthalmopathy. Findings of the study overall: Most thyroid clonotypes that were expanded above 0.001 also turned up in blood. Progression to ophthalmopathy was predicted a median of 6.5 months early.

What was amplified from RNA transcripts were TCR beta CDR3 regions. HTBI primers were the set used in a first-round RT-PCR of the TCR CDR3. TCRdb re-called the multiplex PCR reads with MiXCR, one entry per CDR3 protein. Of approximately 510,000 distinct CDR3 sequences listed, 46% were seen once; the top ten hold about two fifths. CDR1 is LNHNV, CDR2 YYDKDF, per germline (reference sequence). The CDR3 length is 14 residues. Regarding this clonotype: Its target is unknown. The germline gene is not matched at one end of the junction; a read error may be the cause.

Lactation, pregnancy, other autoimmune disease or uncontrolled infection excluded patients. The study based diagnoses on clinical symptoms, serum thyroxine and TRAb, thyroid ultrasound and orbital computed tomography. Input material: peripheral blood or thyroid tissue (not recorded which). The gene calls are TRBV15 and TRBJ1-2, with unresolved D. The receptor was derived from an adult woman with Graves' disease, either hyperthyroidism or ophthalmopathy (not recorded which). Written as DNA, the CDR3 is TGTGCCGCCAGCAGTTTACCCAGGAGGCATGGCTACACCTTC. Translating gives CAASSLPRRHGYTF.